Each of the 15 T cell receptor beta chains below was sequenced from the same sample in a study of blood T cells in healthy people across ages. A second PCR of about 6 to 12 cycles used a sample-barcoded 5' primer and a J-beta primer mix. In TCRdb, the 5' RACE reads were re-called with MiXCR into one record per CDR3 protein. Seen here are hundreds of thousands of distinct CDR3 sequences, 27% observed once, and the top ten hold roughly 30%. The sequenced material came from blood. The receptors originated from a woman aged 70 to 79 in good health.

This clonotype was seen only a few times. The J gene is TRBJ2-5, the V gene TRBV4-2; D is unclear. CDR3 length: 15 amino acids. Germline V CDR1 and CDR2: LGHNA, YNFKEQ. V was shortened by 0 bases and J by 1 base, with 9 bases between the two germline ends. The CDR3 DNA follows: TGTGCCAGCAGCCAAGATAGGCAGAGCCAAGAGACCCAGTACTTC. Translation: CASSQDRQSQETQYF.

This clonotype was seen a few times. The gene calls are TRBV29-1 and TRBJ1-2; 8 nucleotides match TRBD1. The V and J ends lost 7 bases and 7 bases, in that order; junction bases with no gene match: 5. This CDR3 contains 11 residues. From germline, CDR1 is SQVTM and CDR2 ANQGSEA. In DNA, the CDR3 is TGCAGCGGGCAGGGGGCGCGTGGCTACACCTTC. The encoded protein is CSGQGARGYTF.

This clonotype came up a few times. The V call is TRBV6-5, the J call TRBJ1-4, with unresolved D. Trimming shortened V by 2 bases and J by 10 bases, and 5 bases separated the two germline ends. Germline assignment: CDR1 MNHEY and CDR2 SVGAGI. This CDR3 is built from 11 residues. The CDR3 bases are TGTGCCAGCAGTTACAAAGGAAAACTGTTTTTT. Protein sequence: CASSYKGKLFF.

The V and J genes are TRBV7-8 and TRBJ1-1, with D perhaps matching TRBD1 (6 bases). The CDR3 extends over 14 amino acids. Germline CDR1 and CDR2: SGHVS and FQNEAQ. The V end was cut by 8 bases, the J end by 1 base, with 14 bases between. CDR3 bases: TGTGCCAGCGACAGGCCAGCACAGAACACTGAAGCTTTCTTT. The encoded protein is CASDRPAQNTEAFF. The whole variable domain, filled in from reference TRBV7-8 and TRBJ1-1, reads GAGVSQSPRYKVAKRGQDVALRCDPISGHVSLFWYQQALGQGPEFLTYFQNEAQLDKSGLPSDRFFAERPEGSVSTLKIQRTQQEDSAVYLCASDRPAQNTEAFFGQGTRLTVV.

The gene calls are TRBV9 and TRBJ2-3; no definite D call. CDR1 is SGDLS, CDR2 YYNGEE, per germline. Deletions cut 2 bases from V and 0 bases from J, with 7 bases between. The CDR3 extends over 14 amino acids. CDR3 amino acids: CASSVGPSTDTQYF. The CDR3 DNA reads TGTGCCAGCAGCGTGGGTCCGAGCACAGATACGCAGTATTTT. The whole variable domain, filled in from reference TRBV9 and TRBJ2-3, reads DSGVTQTPKHLITATGQRVTLRCSPRSGDLSVYWYQQSLDQGLQFLIQYYNGEERAKGNILERFSAQQFPDLHSELNLSSLELGDSALYFCASSVGPSTDTQYFGPGTRLTVL.

V and J are TRBV9 and TRBJ2-3, with 7 nucleotides matching TRBD2. Germline values: CDR1 SGDLS, CDR2 YYNGEE. J gave up 6 bases and V 3 bases, and 10 bases lay outside the gene matches. This CDR3 spans 15 amino acids. In DNA form, the CDR3 reads TGTGCCAGCAGCGCGTCTAGCGGCCCTTTGGATACGCAGTATTTT. Protein: CASSASSGPLDTQYF.

The chain's CDR3 is CASKRQFTSYEQYF. CDR3 in DNA: TGCGCCAGTAAGCGACAGTTTACCTCCTACGAGCAGTACTTC. This sequence joins TRBV5-1 and TRBJ2-7, with a tentative D call TRBD1 (5 bases). The CDR3 loop spans 14 amino acids. V lost 8 bases to trimming and J lost 0 bases, with 15 bases between them. From germline, CDR1 is SGHRS and CDR2 YFSETQ.

This clonotype appeared once. V and J are TRBV7-3 and TRBJ2-5; 9 bases fit TRBD1. Germline V gene lookup returns CDR1 SGHTA and CDR2 FQGTGA. With V trimmed by 5 bases and J by 4 bases, 8 bases remained unmatched. This CDR3 spans 15 amino acids. The CDR3: CASSPLGQGGETQYF. The CDR3 DNA is TGTGCCAGCAGCCCCTTGGGACAGGGAGGAGAGACCCAGTACTTC.

This clonotype was detected a few times. The J gene is TRBJ2-5, the V gene TRBV20-1; 11 bases agree with TRBD2. From germline, CDR1 is DFQATT and CDR2 SNEGSKA (reference sequence). The CDR3 contains 16 residues. The V segment lost 5 bases and the J segment 5 bases; nucleotides outside the gene matches: 13. The CDR3 DNA reads TGCAGTGCTCCCGGGACTAGCGGTTCCCAGAAGGAGACCCAGTACTTC. As protein: CSAPGTSGSQKETQYF.

This rearrangement joins TRBV6-1 to TRBJ1-2; possible D gene TRBD1, 6 bases. There are 14 residues in the CDR3. Germline lookup yields CDR1 MNHNS and CDR2 SASEGT. Trimming stripped 2 bases from V and 4 bases from J, with 11 bases between. For the CDR3, the DNA is TGTGCCAGCAGTGAAATGGGGGGGGCCTATGGCTACACCTTC. This sequence encodes CASSEMGGAYGYTF.

The V gene is TRBV29-1, the J gene TRBJ2-5; D perhaps matches TRBD1 (5 bases). This CDR3 is 14 amino acids long. The germline V gene encodes CDR1 SQVTM and CDR2 ANQGSEA. V lost 1 base and J 3 bases, leaving 12 bases between the germline ends. The CDR3 bases are TGCAGCGTTGAAGGTCGACAGAAAAAAGAGACCCAGTACTTC. Its protein is CSVEGRQKKETQYF.

The chain carries TRBV18 and TRBJ1-6; 7 bases match TRBD1. The CDR3 contains 15 residues. With V trimmed by 3 bases and J by 7 bases, 6 bases remained unmatched. Germline V gene sequence: CDR1 KGHSH, CDR2 LQKENI. The CDR3 region has the DNA TGTGCCAGCTCACCGGAGACAGGGAGAAATTCACCCCTCCACTTT. This gives the protein CASSPETGRNSPLHF. Drawing the rest from reference TRBV18 and TRBJ1-6, the complete variable domain is NAGVMQNPRHLVRRRGQEARLRCSPMKGHSHVYWYRQLPEEGLKFMVYLQKENIIDESGMPKERFSAEFPKEGPSILRIQQVVRGDSAAYFCASSPETGRNSPLHFGNGTRLTVT.

A single count supports this clonotype. The chain recombines TRBV29-1 with TRBJ2-5; possibly TRBD1 for D (5 bases). V lost 4 bases and J 2 bases, leaving 11 bases between the germline ends. The germline V gene encodes CDR1 SQVTM and CDR2 ANQGSEA. The CDR3 is made up of 13 amino acids. Here the CDR3 reads CSVAGLSQETQYF. CDR3 nucleotides: TGCAGCGTTGCAGGGCTTTCTCAAGAGACCCAGTACTTC.

This clonotype was seen a few times. This chain links TRBV20-1 with TRBJ2-5; D is possibly TRBD1 or TRBD2 (6 bases each). Germline V gene sequence: CDR1 DFQATT, CDR2 SNEGSKA (reference sequence). V was shortened by 1 base and J by 5 bases, with 23 bases between the two germline ends. The CDR3 spans 17 residues. The CDR3 sequence is CSARGGGGGALVETQYF. The CDR3 DNA reads TGCAGTGCTAGAGGTGGAGGGGGTGGTGCCCTTGTGGAGACCCAGTACTTC.

This chain connects TRBV28 to TRBJ2-7; TRBD2 matches at 9 bases. The CDR3 length is 16 residues. Trimming removed 5 bases from V and 3 bases from J; junction bases left unmatched: 11. Germline lookup yields CDR1 MDHEN and CDR2 SYDVKM. CDR3: CASSGAGGRAFYEQYF. DNA of the CDR3: TGTGCCAGCAGTGGGGCCGGCGGGAGGGCCTTCTACGAGCAGTACTTC.